This record looks at one T cell receptor beta chain sequence and its context. Its antigen is currently unknown. Other DNA sequences from this sample encode an identical CDR3 as well. It was second doses at about 4 or about 12 weeks that were pooled. The sample comes from a study of T cell responses to AZD1222 COVID-19 vaccine. Study observations and caveats: Seropositive at baseline were only six AZD1222 recipients. A mostly white British donor set with more females was recruited, and clonal diversity was possibly underestimated.

The CDR3 has 13 residues. Trimming removed 5 bases from V and 5 bases from J; junction bases left unmatched: 5. The germline CDR1 and CDR2 sequences are SGHTA and FQGTGA. Assay used: immunoSEQ multiplex PCR; TCRdb lists only in-frame clones, some missing. The sample holds some 150,000 clones, approximately 89% seen once. The sequences come from peripheral blood, collected 28 days after the second AZD1222 dose. V and J are TRBV7-3 and TRBJ2-5; 7 nucleotides match TRBD2. The sequence was collected from an adult who received the AZD1222 COVID-19 vaccine. CDR3 sequence: CASSQMGGETQYF. The CDR3 DNA reads as TGTGCCAGCAGCCAAATGGGGGGGGAGACCCAGTACTTC.